This T cell receptor beta chain was profiled in a study of T cells in localized non-small cell lung cancer. This clone appeared a single time. Its specificity is unknown. V lost 4 bases and J 1 base, leaving 14 bases between the germline ends. CDR1 and CDR2 (germline): LNHNV, YYDKDF (reference sequence). The CDR3 totals 16 residues. Here immunoSEQ multiplex PCR was the method, and the copy in TCRdb shows in-frame clones only, minus some. The sample lists tens of thousands of clones, 86% occurring once. Whole-study results and caveats: Greater T cell density in blood accompanied longer overall survival. Adjacent lung tissue had a median about 57 of the top 100 clones found in the tumor. The tumor had only one region sequenced, so heterogeneity remains possible. There was higher T cell clonality in uninvolved adjacent lung than in tumor, and it was highest there.

This specimen consisted of peripheral blood, obtained before any cancer treatment. The chain links TRBV15 to TRBJ1-5, with a weak D call TRBD1 (5 bases). The sequence came from a woman aged 40-75 years with stage I lung adenocarcinoma. CDR3 sequence: CATSKRARASNQPQHF. The CDR3 region has the DNA TGTGCCACCAGCAAGAGAGCCAGGGCGAGCAATCAGCCCCAGCATTTT.